This T cell receptor (beta chain) was captured by sequencing in a study of Graves' ophthalmopathy and Graves' hyperthyroidism. Whole-study context: Stable hyperthyroidism was defined by absence of ophthalmopathy within 18 months of follow-up.

The study's findings and limits: The blood repertoire also included most expanded thyroid clonotypes above 0.001 frequency.

Patients newly diagnosed with hyperthyroidism, under 2 months' duration, were aged 18 to 65, the study reports. Other autoimmune disease, uncontrolled infection, pregnancy and lactation led to exclusion. At least ten counts were recorded for this clonotype. The target antigen is unknown. Researchers took RNA transcripts and amplified TCR beta CDR3 regions from them. HTBI-primed RT-PCR formed the first round, and a multiplex PCR formed the second. TCRdb recomputed calls from the multiplex PCR reads with MiXCR, one row per CDR3 protein. The table has over a million distinct CDR3 sequences, less than 45% seen once. The germline V gene encodes CDR1 KGHDR and CDR2 SFDVKD. The ends lost 3 bases at V and 7 bases at J; junction bases unmatched: 5. This CDR3 spans 13 amino acids.

The clonotype comes from an adult man with Graves' hyperthyroidism. Sequencing input: peripheral blood or thyroid tissue (not recorded which). V and J are TRBV24-1 and TRBJ2-7; 7 bases match TRBD1. The CDR3 spells CATSDTDRVEQYF. The CDR3 DNA reads as TGTGCCACCAGTGATACTGACAGGGTGGAGCAGTACTTC.